This passage covers 12 T cell receptor beta chains from one sample sequenced in a study of OX40 agonist ivuxolimab in advanced cancers. The protocol was immunoSEQ multiplex PCR, while the TCRdb copy is restricted to in-frame clones and leaves out a portion. The sample lists about 38,000 clones; 80% were seen once. The sample was CD4+ or CD8+ T cells sorted from blood, taken in a trial of the OX40 agonist ivuxolimab. The receptor source for this set is an adult with an advanced solid tumor such as melanoma, head and neck, liver or kidney cancer.

The rearrangement uses TRBV6-1 and TRBJ2-7; D unclear. This CDR3 contains 15 residues. Trimming removed 1 base from V and 4 bases from J, with 14 bases in between. CDR1 is MNHNS and CDR2 is SASEGT in the germline V gene. The CDR3 sequence: CASSEERNGAYEQYF. As DNA, the CDR3 is TGTGCCAGCAGTGAAGAACGGAACGGAGCTTACGAGCAGTACTTC.

This rearrangement joins TRBV28 to TRBJ1-4; D gene ambiguous. This CDR3 is built from 10 residues. V gave up 5 bases and J gave up 7 bases, with 2 bases separating them. Germline V gene lookup returns CDR1 MDHEN and CDR2 SYDVKM. The chain's CDR3 is CASSTEKLFF. CDR3 nucleotides: TGTGCCAGCAGTACTGAAAAACTGTTTTTT.

The chain carries TRBV6-5 and TRBJ1-1; 11 bases match TRBD1. The CDR3 length is 16 residues. Trimming removed 0 bases from V and 5 bases from J; junction bases left unmatched: 5. Germline loops: CDR1 MNHEY, CDR2 SVGAGI. The CDR3 DNA reads TGTGCCAGCAGTTACTCCAGGGGACAGGGGGAGACTGAAGCTTTCTTT. The encoded protein is CASSYSRGQGETEAFF.

The rearrangement links TRBV18 to TRBJ2-1, with a tentative D call TRBD1 (6 bases). The CDR3 runs to 16 residues. Trimming cost V 3 bases and J 2 bases, with 14 bases left between them. The germline V gene encodes CDR1 KGHSH and CDR2 LQKENI. DNA for the CDR3: TGTGCCAGCTCACCGGACCAGGGGATAACCTACAATGAGCAGTTCTTC. Translation gives CASSPDQGITYNEQFF.

This chain uses TRBV7-9 with TRBJ2-7; 11 nucleotides agree with TRBD2. This CDR3 region has 16 residues. Trimming took 1 base from V and 0 from J; bases not matched to a gene: 2. Germline CDR1 is SEHNR and CDR2 is FQNEAQ (reference sequence). In nucleotides, the CDR3 is TGTGCCAGCAGCTTAGGGACTAGCGGGCACTCCTACGAGCAGTACTTC. As protein: CASSLGTSGHSYEQYF.

This sequence joins TRBV11-2 and TRBJ1-2; no clear D. This CDR3 region has 14 residues. Germline V gene sequence: CDR1 SGHAT, CDR2 FQNNGV. V was pared by 5 bases and J by 5 bases, with 15 bases between. The CDR3 coding sequence is TGTGCCAGCAGCGTAGGTGGGGTTCGTTATGGCTACACCTTC. It yields the protein CASSVGGVRYGYTF.

The chain employs TRBV6-6 and TRBJ2-5; D assignment may be TRBD1 or TRBD2 (6 bases each). Trimming left V 6 bases short and J 2 bases short, with 19 bases between. Germline assignment: CDR1 MNHNY and CDR2 SVGAGI (reference sequence). CDR3 length: 16 amino acids. CDR3 sequence (DNA): TGTGCCAGCAGCCCATGGGGGGCGGGTCGGCAAGAGACCCAGTACTTC. It encodes CASSPWGAGRQETQYF.

This chain joins TRBV18 and TRBJ2-1; 7 bases map to TRBD2. This CDR3 spans 14 amino acids. Trimming removed 3 bases from V and 8 bases from J; junction bases left unmatched: 7. CDR1 is KGHSH and CDR2 is LQKENI in the germline V gene. The CDR3 loop is CASSPETSWHEQFF. The CDR3 nucleotides read TGTGCCAGCTCACCGGAGACTAGCTGGCATGAGCAGTTCTTC.

Here the CDR3 reads CASSVEDGSHRETQYF. The CDR3 nucleotides read TGTGCCAGCAGCGTAGAAGACGGGAGCCACAGAGAGACCCAGTACTTC. The rearrangement links TRBV9 to TRBJ2-5; possible D gene TRBD2, 6 bases. The V end was cut by 0 bases, the J end by 4 bases, with 16 bases between. The CDR3 sequence is 16 residues long. From germline, CDR1 is SGDLS and CDR2 YYNGEE.

The rearrangement uses TRBV5-6 and TRBJ1-6; 8 positions agree with TRBD1. Germline V gene lookup returns CDR1 SGHDT and CDR2 YYEEEE. The CDR3 is made up of 15 amino acids. With 1 base clipped from V and 6 bases from J, the junction kept 3 bases outside the gene matches. CDR3 bases: TGTGCCAGCAGCTTGACTGGACAGGGTAATTCACCCCTCCACTTT. Translating gives CASSLTGQGNSPLHF.

This chain joins TRBV18 and TRBJ1-2; no definite D call. There are 14 residues in the CDR3. V lost 4 bases to trimming and J lost 1 base, with 10 bases between them. Germline V gives CDR1 KGHSH, CDR2 LQKENI. The CDR3 nucleotides are TGTGCCAGCTCACTGAGGAATTATAACTATGGCTACACCTTC. Protein: CASSLRNYNYGYTF.

V and J are TRBV5-5 and TRBJ1-4; tentative D call: TRBD1 (6 bases). The CDR3 contains 15 residues. Trimming stripped 0 bases from V and 8 bases from J, with 14 bases between. In germline, CDR1 is SGHKS, CDR2 YYEKEE (reference sequence). Here the CDR3 reads CASSLAARQEEKLFF. CDR3 coding DNA: TGTGCCAGCAGCTTGGCCGCAAGACAGGAAGAAAAACTGTTTTTT.